One sample yielded the 26 T cell receptor beta chains listed below, sequenced in a study of blood T cell repertoires in COVID-19. The data were produced by immunoSEQ multiplex PCR, yet TCRdb's version contains in-frame clones alone and is incomplete. This table has 250,000 to 300,000 clones, around 86% appearing once. Specimen: peripheral blood. The receptors were gathered from a man in his forties or fifties with acute or convalescent COVID-19.

The chain recombines TRBV13 with TRBJ1-3; D gene ambiguous. The CDR3 is 13 amino acids. V dropped 3 bases and J dropped 6 bases, with 9 bases sitting between them. The germline gives CDR1 PRHDT, CDR2 FYEKMQ (reference sequence). This CDR3 is CASSLEGTNTIYF. CDR3 DNA: TGTGCCAGCAGCTTGGAGGGAACAAACACCATATATTTT.

CDR3 bases: TGCGCCAGCAGCTCTTCGACAGTTACAAATGAGCAGTTCTTC. It specifies CASSSSTVTNEQFF. The V and J genes are TRBV5-1 and TRBJ2-1, with a weak D call TRBD1 (5 bases). With 3 bases removed from V and 7 bases from J, the gap between germline ends came to 14 bases. The length of the CDR3 is 14 residues. Germline V gene data show CDR1 as SGHRS and CDR2 as YFSETQ.

V and J are TRBV12-5 and TRBJ2-7; the D gene is possibly TRBD1 (6 bases). The ends were cut back, 6 bases at V and 3 bases at J, with 18 bases in the middle. Per the germline V gene, CDR1 is LGHNT and CDR2 is FRNRAP. The CDR3 runs 15 residues. As DNA, the CDR3 is TGTGCTAGTGGACCTCGGACAGTCTCCTACTACGAGCAGTACTTC. Amino acid sequence: CASGPRTVSYYEQYF.

The rearrangement joins TRBV4-2 to TRBJ2-7; D not resolved. Germline CDR1 and CDR2: LGHNA and YNFKEQ. V was pared by 1 base and J by 1 base, with 8 bases between. CDR3 length: 14 residues. The CDR3 DNA sequence: TGTGCCAGCAGCCAAGGCCTAGAGTCCTACGAGCAGTACTTC. Translation gives CASSQGLESYEQYF.

V and J are TRBV5-6 and TRBJ1-5; D possibly corresponds to TRBD1 (5 bases). Trimming took off 5 bases at V and 6 bases at J, with 18 bases between the two ends. The CDR3 has 15 amino acids. CDR1 is SGHDT, CDR2 YYEEEE, per germline. CDR3 DNA sequence: TGTGCCAGCAGTGGCCCGGCAGGGAGGGGTCAGCCCCAGCATTTT. This sequence encodes CASSGPAGRGQPQHF.

The chain carries TRBV2 and TRBJ1-6, with 10 bases aligning to TRBD1. The germline V gene encodes CDR1 SNHLY and CDR2 FYNNEI. This CDR3 comprises 20 residues. The V gene end was trimmed by 8 bases and the J gene end by 0 bases; junction bases not matched to a gene: 16. CDR3 sequence (DNA): TGTGCCAGCCAGCACTCTCCGGGACAGGGGACCAGCTCCTATAATTCACCCCTCCACTTT. Protein sequence: CASQHSPGQGTSSYNSPLHF.

This chain joins TRBV7-3 and TRBJ2-3; D possibly corresponds to TRBD2 (6 bases). V was shortened by 5 bases and J by 1 base, with 16 bases between the two germline ends. CDR3 length: 16 amino acids. Germline V CDR1 and CDR2: SGHTA, FQGTGA. For the CDR3, the DNA is TGTGCCAGCAGCCCCGAGGGGCGCGGGGGCACAGATACGCAGTATTTT. This encodes CASSPEGRGGTDTQYF.

The chain is built from TRBV7-3 and TRBJ2-1; tentatively, D is TRBD2 (5 bases). Trimming pared 5 bases from V and 0 bases from J, leaving 14 bases between. The CDR3 sequence is 16 residues long. CDR1 is SGHTA, CDR2 FQGTGA, per germline. Here the CDR3 DNA reads TGTGCCAGCAGCCCCCTCAGTGGGAGCTCCTACAATGAGCAGTTCTTC. As protein: CASSPLSGSSYNEQFF.

The V and J genes are TRBV2 and TRBJ2-7; the D gene is possibly TRBD2 (7 bases). The CDR3 totals 14 residues. The germline V gene has CDR1 SNHLY and CDR2 FYNNEI. The V end was cut by 7 bases, the J end by 3 bases, with 16 bases between. The DNA of the CDR3 is TGTGCCAGCACCCGAGGGGGGGGCAACTACGAGCAGTACTTC. This sequence encodes CASTRGGGNYEQYF.

The chain uses TRBV11-2 and TRBJ2-1; D possibly corresponds to TRBD2 (6 bases). Between the trimmed V and J ends, which lost 4 bases and 0 bases, there was a span of 13 bases. CDR3 length: 16 residues. Germline V gene lookup returns CDR1 SGHAT and CDR2 FQNNGV. The CDR3 DNA sequence: TGTGCCAGCAGCTGGGGACTGGTTTACTCCTACAATGAGCAGTTCTTC. This encodes CASSWGLVYSYNEQFF.

This rearrangement joins TRBV9 to TRBJ1-3, with TRBD1 as a possible D gene (5 bases). This CDR3 is 16 amino acids long. The V gene's germline CDR1 is SGDLS and CDR2 YYNGEE. V was trimmed by 0 bases and J by 4 bases, leaving 14 bases between them. The CDR3 region is CASSVAATAGGNTIYF. The CDR3 bases are TGTGCCAGCAGCGTAGCAGCCACGGCAGGGGGAAACACCATATATTTT.

The rearrangement links TRBV30 to TRBJ1-1; tentative D call: TRBD1 (5 bases). Germline V gene lookup returns CDR1 GTSNPN and CDR2 SVGIG (reference sequence). This CDR3 region has 18 residues. V dropped 0 bases and J dropped 3 bases, with 23 bases sitting between them. The CDR3 DNA reads TGTGCCTGGAGTGTACTTTTTGGGACTAACAGGTGGGACACTGAAGCTTTCTTT. It is translated as CAWSVLFGTNRWDTEAFF.

J is TRBJ2-2 and V is TRBV5-1, with D tentatively TRBD2 (6 bases). Germline V gives CDR1 SGHRS, CDR2 YFSETQ. This CDR3 is 14 amino acids long. The V and J ends lost 7 bases and 5 bases respectively, with 15 bases between them. CDR3 residues: CASGGETLTGELFF. The DNA of the CDR3 is TGCGCCAGCGGAGGGGAAACACTTACCGGGGAGCTGTTTTTT.

V usage is TRBV2 and J usage is TRBJ1-6; 8 positions match TRBD1. Germline V lookup: CDR1 SNHLY, CDR2 FYNNEI. This CDR3 comprises 15 residues. With 8 bases clipped from V and 8 bases from J, the junction kept 11 bases outside the gene matches. This chain's CDR3 is CASGRSGQGDSPLHF. The CDR3 DNA is TGTGCCAGCGGGAGGAGTGGACAGGGTGATTCACCCCTCCACTTT.

The rearrangement links TRBV7-6 to TRBJ2-2, with a tentative D call TRBD2 (7 bases). The CDR3 extends over 16 amino acids. V lost 5 bases to trimming and J lost 2 bases, with 15 bases between them. Per the germline V gene, CDR1 is SGHVS and CDR2 is FNYEAQ. Here the CDR3 reads CASSPPAGANTGELFF. CDR3 DNA sequence: TGTGCCAGCAGCCCTCCCGCGGGGGCAAACACCGGGGAGCTGTTTTTT.

This clone occurred a few times. This chain joins TRBV5-4 and TRBJ1-2, with no clear D. Germline CDR1 reads SGHNT; CDR2 reads YYREEE (reference sequence). Trimming left V 6 bases short and J 0 bases short, with 12 bases between. This CDR3 spans 14 amino acids. The CDR3 region is CASTLDGTNYGYTF. DNA of the CDR3: TGTGCCAGCACCCTGGACGGGACTAACTATGGCTACACCTTC.

V gene TRBV27 combines with J gene TRBJ2-7; 7 positions match TRBD1. V lost 5 bases and J lost 4; bases outside the gene matches: 8. The CDR3 is 14 residues long. In germline, CDR1 is MNHEY, CDR2 SMNVEV (reference sequence). CDR3 bases: TGTGCCAGCAGTCTCCGGGACAGTTGGTACGAGCAGTACTTC. This sequence encodes CASSLRDSWYEQYF.

This chain connects TRBV29-1 to TRBJ1-4; 7 positions match TRBD1. V lost 4 bases and J lost 7; bases outside the gene matches: 6. Germline-derived CDR1 and CDR2 are SQVTM and ANQGSEA. The CDR3 runs 13 residues. The CDR3 nucleotides are TGCAGCGTTGGGGAAGGGGGCACTGAAAAACTGTTTTTT. Its protein product is CSVGEGGTEKLFF.

The rearrangement uses TRBV6-5 and TRBJ1-5; no firm D call. Germline lookup yields CDR1 MNHEY and CDR2 SVGAGI. With 2 bases removed from V and 4 bases from J, the gap between germline ends came to 9 bases. The CDR3 runs 14 residues. The CDR3 DNA sequence: TGTGCCAGCAGTTACACCCGCTATAATCAGCCCCAGCATTTT. It is translated as CASSYTRYNQPQHF.

The chain combines TRBV3-1 (or the pseudogene TRBV3-2) with TRBJ2-1; no firm D call. This CDR3 spans 16 amino acids. V was trimmed by 0 bases and J by 2 bases, leaving 11 bases between them. CDR1 LGHDT and CDR2 YNNKEL come from the germline V gene (reference sequence). This chain's CDR3 is CASSQDFAVPYNEQFF. The CDR3 DNA is TGTGCCAGCAGCCAAGATTTCGCGGTCCCCTACAATGAGCAGTTCTTC.

This clone was seen a few times. The V and J genes are TRBV19 and TRBJ1-1; D is ambiguous. The CDR3 extends over 11 amino acids. V shed 8 bases and J shed 3 bases, with 7 bases lying between them. Germline CDR1 and CDR2: LNHDA and SQIVND (reference sequence). The CDR3 here is CASRLDTEAFF. The CDR3 bases are TGTGCCAGTCGACTAGACACTGAAGCTTTCTTT.

The chain couples TRBV7-6 to TRBJ2-2; TRBD1 might be the D (7 bases). Trimming left V 5 bases short and J 3 bases short, with 16 bases between. The CDR3 spans 16 residues. Germline V gene data show CDR1 as SGHVS and CDR2 as FNYEAQ. This chain's CDR3 is CASSPRAGGYTGELFF. For the CDR3, the DNA is TGTGCCAGCAGCCCCCGGGCAGGGGGGTACACCGGGGAGCTGTTTTTT.

This chain uses TRBV2 with TRBJ2-3; D remains unclear. V gave up 7 bases and J gave up 0 bases, with 8 bases separating them. This CDR3 region has 13 residues. Looked up from germline, CDR1 is SNHLY and CDR2 is FYNNEI. CDR3 sequence (DNA): TGTGCCAGCAAGACAACTAGCACAGATACGCAGTATTTT. Protein: CASKTTSTDTQYF.

The chain is built from TRBV10-1 and TRBJ1-6; 8 positions agree with TRBD1. The trim removed 6 bases at V and 7 bases at J, leaving 8 bases unmatched. The CDR3 has 15 residues. CDR1 and CDR2 (germline): WNHNN, SYGVQD (reference sequence). The CDR3 loop is CASRETGGPNSPLHF. In nucleotides, the CDR3 is TGCGCCAGCAGAGAAACAGGGGGTCCGAATTCACCCCTCCACTTT.

The chain combines TRBV7-6 with TRBJ1-2, with D possibly matching TRBD1 (6 bases). Germline V gives CDR1 SGHVS, CDR2 FNYEAQ. This CDR3 region has 18 residues. V lost 5 bases and J lost 0, with 22 bases in between. Written as DNA, the CDR3 is TGTGCCAGCAGCCGACGGAGCCCCGGGACACCTGCTAACTATGGCTACACCTTC. Translation gives CASSRRSPGTPANYGYTF.

The chain couples TRBV3-1 (or the pseudogene TRBV3-2) to TRBJ1-2; unclear D gene. The CDR3 length is 13 residues. V was pared by 4 bases and J by 7 bases, with 13 bases between. The V gene's germline CDR1 is LGHDT and CDR2 YNNKEL (reference sequence). The CDR3, as DNA: TGTGCCAGCAGCCCTCGGGGTGGGTTTGGCTACACCTTC. Its protein product is CASSPRGGFGYTF.